The 9 T cell receptor beta chains below were found in one sample sequenced in a study of T cell clonotyping in hematopoietic cell transplantation. The repertoire was sequenced with immunoSEQ multiplex PCR; TCRdb's copy has only in-frame clones and lacks some. The sample holds under 2,500 clones; around 90% are singletons and the top ten take 6.5% to 8.5%. The specimen comprised PBMCs, sampled at the time of graft-versus-host disease after allogeneic stem cell transplant. These receptors were taken from a young adult male patient who had an allogeneic stem cell transplant from a related donor, so the T cells may come from the graft donor. Some clones in this sample may be carry-over from other donors' samples.

The V and J genes are TRBV11-2 and TRBJ2-5; 7 bases match TRBD2. With V trimmed by 3 bases and J by 2 bases, 6 bases remained unmatched. In germline, CDR1 is SGHAT, CDR2 FQNNGV. The CDR3 covers 15 residues. CDR3 DNA sequence: TGTGCCAGCAGCTTTAGGGGAGGGTATCAAGAGACCCAGTACTTC. Its protein product is CASSFRGGYQETQYF.

This rearrangement joins TRBV19 to TRBJ2-2; 9 nucleotides agree with TRBD1. V lost 2 bases, J lost 6 bases, and 4 bases stayed unmatched. There are 15 residues in the CDR3. The germline V gene encodes CDR1 LNHDA and CDR2 SQIVND (reference sequence). The CDR3 DNA reads as TGTGCCAGTAGTATACTACAGGGGGCGGCCGGGGAGCTGTTTTTT. Translation gives CASSILQGAAGELFF.

The chain is built from TRBV7-2 and TRBJ1-4; D gene uncertain. Trimming removed 4 bases at V and 6 bases at J, with 21 bases between. The germline gives CDR1 SGHTA, CDR2 FQGNSA. The CDR3 totals 17 residues. The CDR3 reads CASSSWSAFDGDEKLFF. CDR3 bases: TGTGCCAGCAGCTCATGGTCCGCGTTTGACGGAGATGAAAAACTGTTTTTT.

The chain employs TRBV7-2 and TRBJ2-2; 8 nucleotides agree with TRBD1. The ends lost 6 bases at V and 5 bases at J; junction bases unmatched: 11. The CDR3 has 16 amino acids. Germline V gene lookup returns CDR1 SGHTA and CDR2 FQGNSA. The CDR3 reads CASSFKSQGGTGELFF. The CDR3 bases are TGTGCCAGCAGTTTCAAATCACAGGGGGGAACCGGGGAGCTGTTTTTT.

This chain joins TRBV6-5 and TRBJ1-3; no definite D call. The CDR3 sequence is 15 residues long. Trimming took off 2 bases at V and 0 bases at J, with 8 bases between the two ends. CDR1 is MNHEY and CDR2 is SVGAGI in the germline V gene. The CDR3: CASSYGQYSGNTIYF. The CDR3 DNA is TGTGCCAGCAGTTACGGGCAGTACTCTGGAAACACCATATATTTT.

This chain connects TRBV6-5 to TRBJ1-3; D is perhaps TRBD1 (5 bases). The germline CDR1 and CDR2 sequences are MNHEY and SVGAGI. The CDR3 has 16 residues. Trimming pared 0 bases from V and 4 bases from J, leaving 13 bases between. The chain's CDR3 is CASSYSGTAFGNTIYF. The CDR3 DNA sequence: TGTGCCAGCAGTTACTCTGGGACGGCTTTCGGAAACACCATATATTTT.

The chain uses TRBV5-5 and TRBJ1-5; D not resolved. Trimming took off 0 bases at V and 6 bases at J, with 10 bases between the two ends. The length of the CDR3 is 14 residues. From germline, CDR1 is SGHKS and CDR2 YYEKEE (reference sequence). CDR3 DNA sequence: TGTGCCAGCAGCTTGGAGGGAACGGGTCAGCCCCAGCATTTT. The encoded protein is CASSLEGTGQPQHF.

The chain carries TRBV7-2 and TRBJ2-3; possible D gene TRBD2, 6 bases. V lost 4 bases to trimming and J lost 2 bases, with 10 bases between them. The germline CDR1 and CDR2 sequences are SGHTA and FQGNSA. This CDR3 comprises 14 residues. The chain's CDR3 is CASSWDSLTDTQYF. For the CDR3, the DNA is TGTGCCAGCAGCTGGGACTCCCTCACAGATACGCAGTATTTT.

The genes are TRBV6-4 and TRBJ2-1, with D uncertain. Germline CDR1 is MRHNA and CDR2 is SNTAGT. The V and J ends lost 2 bases and 6 bases respectively, with 5 bases between them. This CDR3 comprises 12 residues. The CDR3 DNA reads as TGTGCCAGCAGTGACCGGTTCAATGAGCAGTTCTTC. Its protein product is CASSDRFNEQFF.